Listed below are T cell receptor beta chains from one sample, sequenced in a study of cytomegalovirus exposure and HLA in healthy donors. Sequencing used immunoSEQ multiplex PCR; TCRdb keeps in-frame clones, though not all of them. The repertoire includes more than 150,000 clones, more than 65% of them detected once, and 3% to 4.5% sits in the top ten. Sequencing was carried out using PBMCs. The receptors here all came from a man in his fifties in good health and CMV-seronegative. The conserved cysteine and the conserved F or W are not part of the CDR3 here.

J: TRBJ1-1; V: TRBV4-2; length: 11; CDR3: ASSPGLGTEAF
J: TRBJ2-1; V: TRBV12-5; length: 13; CDR3: ASGPPRDIYNEQF
J: TRBJ1-2; V: TRBV5-1; length: 11; CDR3: ASSLSGSYGYT
J: TRBJ2-2; V: TRBV2; length: 13; CDR3: ASSPRTGGTGELF
J: TRBJ1-1; V: TRBV2; length: 9; CDR3: ASSVGTEAF
J: TRBJ2-4; V: TRBV6-1; length: 11; CDR3: ASLSNPQYIQY
J: TRBJ1-2; V: TRBV27; length: 11; CDR3: ASSFSGNYGYT
J: TRBJ2-6; V: TRBV19; length: 14; CDR3: ASSQTGGLGANVLT
J: TRBJ2-3; V: TRBV9; length: 10; CDR3: ASSWETDTQY
J: TRBJ1-6; V: TRBV30; length: 11; CDR3: AWSSRRLSPLH
J: TRBJ1-6; V: TRBV7-8; length: 13; CDR3: ASSPAGTGASPLH
J: TRBJ1-4; V: TRBV6-1; length: 12; CDR3: ASIPRGAGEKLF
J: TRBJ1-6; V: TRBV4-2; length: 13; CDR3: ASSQKATENSPLH
J: TRBJ2-3; V: TRBV25-1; length: 12; CDR3: ASSGLAGADTQY
J: TRBJ1-2; V: TRBV4-1; length: 13; CDR3: ASSQQMTSNYGYT
J: TRBJ1-2; V: TRBV2; length: 13; CDR3: ASSYPGKANYGYT
J: TRBJ1-6; V: TRBV2; length: 15; CDR3: ASSFAVSESYNSPLH
J: TRBJ2-1; V: TRBV7-7; length: 11; CDR3: ASGLAGDNEQF
J: TRBJ1-1; V: TRBV7-8; length: 11; CDR3: ASSPMGQFTAF
J: TRBJ2-7; V: TRBV18; length: 10; CDR3: ASSPSADEQY
J: TRBJ2-1; V: TRBV10-3; length: 14; CDR3: AISNGAGTSGGPGI
J: TRBJ1-3; V: TRBV11-2; length: 14; CDR3: ASSYYVGSSGNTIY
J: TRBJ1-3; V: TRBV1; length: 14; CDR3: TSSPLGQADGNTIY
J: TRBJ2-1; V: TRBV27; length: 14; CDR3: ASSPNRVVNYNEQF
J: TRBJ2-1; V: TRBV9; length: 11; CDR3: ASSGGGAGREF
J: TRBJ2-2; V: TRBV18; length: 15; CDR3: ASSPRGAGGPAGELF
J: TRBJ1-5; V: TRBV7-9; length: 10; CDR3: SSSPEGLTQH
J: TRBJ1-1; V: TRBV2; length: 11; CDR3: ATHRDTNTEAF
J: TRBJ1-6; V: TRBV19; length: 11; CDR3: ASSISGASPLH
J: TRBJ2-7; V: TRBV5-3; length: 13; CDR3: ARSFPGHADYEQY
J: TRBJ2-7; V: TRBV5-4; length: 12; CDR3: ASSYGTGPYEQY
J: TRBJ2-5; V: TRBV4-1; length: 13; CDR3: ASSQNPDRRETQY
J: TRBJ1-4; V: TRBV30; length: 13; CDR3: AWSPPDRGNEKLF
J: TRBJ2-5; V: TRBV4-1; length: 11; CDR3: ASSQVAEETQY
J: TRBJ2-7; V: TRBV6-1; length: 12; CDR3: ASSDRRRGWEQY
J: TRBJ1-4; V: TRBV7-9; length: 10; CDR3: SGVDRSEKLF
J: TRBJ2-4; V: TRBV25-1; length: 14; CDR3: ASSESPGEAKNIQY
J: TRBJ1-1; V: TRBV20-1; length: 9; CDR3: SARSGAEAF
J: TRBJ1-1; V: TRBV7-8; length: 16; CDR3: ASSLSGGVGTVNTEAF
J: TRBJ1-5; V: TRBV19; length: 15; CDR3: ASRTQPGTGFNQPQH
J: TRBJ1-1; V: TRBV7-9; length: 12; CDR3: ASSSDRLNTEAF
J: TRBJ2-7; V: TRBV6-5; length: 13; CDR3: ASSSSWDRVYEQY
J: TRBJ1-2; V: TRBV30; length: 14; CDR3: AWSADVGQRNYGYT
J: TRBJ2-2; V: TRBV7-8; length: 8; CDR3: ASSPQELF
J: TRBJ1-2; V: TRBV18; length: 11; CDR3: ASSQGQGGGYT
J: TRBJ1-4; V: TRBV7-9; length: 12; CDR3: ASRRDRVEEKLF
J: TRBJ1-3; V: TRBV6-1; length: 13; CDR3: ASSRQGASGNTIY
J: TRBJ2-2; V: TRBV19; length: 14; CDR3: ASSVTGTGGRGELF
J: TRBJ2-7; V: TRBV7-2; length: 12; CDR3: ASSSAGAPGEQY
J: TRBJ1-2; V: TRBV11-2; length: 13; CDR3: ASSLDWAGAYGYT
J: TRBJ1-5; V: TRBV7-6; length: 11; CDR3: ASSLGPVQPQH
J: TRBJ2-7; V: TRBV6-5; length: 10; CDR3: AAGTGLYEQY
J: TRBJ1-3; V: TRBV6-5; length: 14; CDR3: ASSYGTALSGNTIY
J: TRBJ1-2; V: TRBV4-1; length: 13; CDR3: ASSQGSRTNYGYT
J: TRBJ2-7; V: TRBV4-1; length: 13; CDR3: ASSQDRGTVGEQY